What follows is one TCR beta chain and its context. Time point indicated: baseline pretreatment blood. Treatment here: 15 Gy SBRT to primary tumor, nephrectomy 4 weeks later. TCRdb's copy holds only in-frame clones and misses some; the assay was immunoSEQ multiplex PCR. The sample has 150,000 or so clones, 70% to 90% seen once. The length of the CDR3 is 16 residues. Germline CDR1 SGHNT, CDR2 YYREEE (reference sequence). The V end lost 4 bases, the J end lost 3 bases, and 19 bases lay between the germline ends. These data come from a study of radiation and T cells in renal cell carcinoma. The TCR comes from a woman aged 45 to 65 with renal cell carcinoma. Sequenced here: blood, sampled from a patient whose treatment included radiotherapy and nephrectomy. The chain couples TRBV5-4 to TRBJ1-1; a weak D match, TRBD1 (6 bases). CDR3 in amino acids: CASSQELTGSDTEAFF. In DNA form, the CDR3 reads TGTGCCAGCAGCCAAGAACTAACAGGGTCGGACACTGAAGCTTTCTTT. Combining the CDR3 with reference TRBV5-4 and TRBJ1-1 gives the whole variable domain ETGVTQSPTHLIKTRGQQVTLRCSSQSGHNTVSWYQQALGQGPQFIFQYYREEENGRGNFPPRFSGLQFPNYSSELNVNALELDDSALYLCASSQELTGSDTEAFFGQGTRLTVV.